This TCR beta chain emerged from a study of cytotoxic CD8 clonotypes in ibrutinib-treated CLL. This clone came up once. This table comes from immunoSEQ multiplex PCR, and its TCRdb copy is limited to in-frame clones, with some not included. The sample has 14,000 or so clones, over 50% seen once. V dropped 4 bases and J dropped 2 bases, with 8 bases sitting between them. Germline V lookup: CDR1 WNHNN, CDR2 SYGVQD (reference sequence). The length of the CDR3 is 13 residues. The rearrangement joins TRBV10-1 to TRBJ2-5, with D hard to call. This receptor was taken from a human donor with chronic lymphocytic leukemia. The specimen comprised PBMCs, sampled at a 24-month disease-progression time point, from a patient treated with ibrutinib. Written as DNA, the CDR3 is TGCGCCAGCAGTGCGGATCCACAAGAGACCCAGTACTTC. Residues: CASSADPQETQYF.